This TCR beta chain comes out of a study of T cell responses to AZD1222 COVID-19 vaccine (dated by TCRdb to 2020 to 2023). About the study as a whole: AZD1222 recipients given second doses at about 4 weeks or at about 12 weeks were pooled, since spike-specific TCR depth and breadth were not found to differ between the two schedules. A total of 230 to 250 trial participants underwent TCR sequencing, of whom roughly 210 had received two doses of AZD1222 and approximately 25 had received two doses of the MenACWY control vaccine. Trial participants were enrolled by age into subgroups of 18-55, 56-69 and 70-plus years, and roughly 150, 30 and 60 TCR-sequenced participants, respectively, were included in these subgroups. Paper-wide results and their limitations: The 56-69-year group was small, and its depth increase did not reach significance, likely because of low power. After two AZD1222 doses, spike-specific TCR breadth and depth were significantly higher than at day 0 and than in MenACWY recipients. No day 14 peak-response samples were available, so repertoires were characterized only after the peak T cell response. Most participants were white British and females outnumbered males, and the authors suggested that clonal diversity may have been underestimated. Conclusions about previously exposed vaccinees are limited, since just 6 or 7 AZD1222 recipients were seropositive for SARS-CoV-2 at baseline. Reportedly, close to half of the unique spike-specific TCRs recognized epitopes lying outside the regions that are mutated in the B.1.351 and B.1.1.7 variants. Vaccine-associated CD4 TCRs spanned the whole spike protein, with dominant responses in regions 160-218 and 743-854.

Interpreted using the paper, the time point label stands for: baseline before first vaccination. Samples from vaccinated people were obtained from the UK trials COV001 and COV002, which included a single-blind randomized controlled phase 2/3 trial of AZD1222 (ChAdOx1 nCoV-19) in healthy adults. Trial participant PBMC samples were collected at day 0 and day 28 after the second dose for TCRbeta chain sequencing. About this clone itself: What this receptor recognizes is not known. No quality values exist for individual bases; no much larger clone is one base distant.

The germline V gene provides CDR1 SNHLY and CDR2 FYNNEI. V is pared back by 9 bases and J by 4 bases, with 13 bases lying between the germline termini. Counted from cysteine to phenylalanine, this CDR3 has 13 amino acids. Only the CDR3 DNA is retained, 39 bases long and in frame from the first base. The CDR3 regions of human TCRbeta chains were subjected to immunosequencing. The paper's data handling went like this. Repertoire TCRs were matched against a reference library of SARS-CoV-2-specific TCRs generated with the MIRA antigen-specificity platform. Breadth was defined as the fraction of unique TCRs that were SARS-CoV-2-associated, and depth was defined as the fraction of total T cells that were SARS-CoV-2-associated. Using the MIRA data, each spike-specific TCR was mapped to the spike region that the TCR reacts to and placed in a CD4 or CD8 class. Log10-transformed breadth and depth values were compared by one-way ANOVA with Sidak's multiple comparisons tests. Here the immuneACCESS table is served through TCRdb, limited to in-frame sequences with V and J called. Missing clones are a known gap in these copies; in checked studies unresolved V genes cover under half, and the rest lacks a known reason. That table supplies the V and J calls and clone size; D and trimming were determined from the DNA. The sample data list some 150,000 clones, and roughly 90% of these were observed just once. More than 2.5% of the sample lies in the top ten.

The sequence came from an adult in good health. This chain is built from TRBV2 and TRBJ1-3; the D gene lacks a confident call. The sequencing used peripheral blood, collected on day 0 of AZD1222 vaccination. The encoded CDR3 is CARNQVSGNTIYF. The DNA sequence reads TGTGCCAGAAACCAGGTGTCGGGAAACACCATATATTTT.